The clone carrying this T cell receptor (beta chain) has only a few counts. Its antigen is unknown. Incorporated into the TCR beta cDNA libraries were unique molecular identifiers, which served to reduce PCR and sequencing biases. TCRdb itself ran the PCR reads through MiXCR, one entry per CDR3 protein. Of approximately 730,000 distinct CDR3 sequences in the sample, approximately 44% were seen once. These data come from a study of post-analysis software for immune sequencing data. Study-level findings and limits: Compared with controls, patients had more of about 5 TRBV segments, including TRBV5-6, TRBV5-1 and TRBV20-1.

The CDR3 consists of 14 residues. The germline V gene encodes CDR1 ENHRY and CDR2 SYGVKD. The V gene end was trimmed by 6 bases and the J gene end by 1 base; junction bases not matched to a gene: 4. The chain has TRBV10-3 and TRBJ2-5; TRBD1 agrees at 8 bases. This receptor was obtained from a girl aged 10-17 years with multiple sclerosis. What was sequenced was blood. CDR3 sequence (DNA): TGTGCCATCAGCGATGGACAGGGCCAAGAGACCCAGTACTTC. This gives the protein CAISDGQGQETQYF.